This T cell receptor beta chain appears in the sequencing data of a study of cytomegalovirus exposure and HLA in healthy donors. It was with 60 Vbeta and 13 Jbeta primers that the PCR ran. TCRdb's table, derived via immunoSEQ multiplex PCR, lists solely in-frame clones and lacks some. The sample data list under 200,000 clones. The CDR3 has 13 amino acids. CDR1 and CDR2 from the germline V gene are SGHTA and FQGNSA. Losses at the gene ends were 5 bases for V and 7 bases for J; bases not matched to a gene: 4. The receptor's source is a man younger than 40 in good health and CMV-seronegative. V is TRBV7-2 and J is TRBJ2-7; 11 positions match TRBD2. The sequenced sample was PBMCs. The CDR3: CASSRTSGQEQYF. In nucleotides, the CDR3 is TGTGCCAGCAGCCGGACTAGCGGGCAAGAGCAGTACTTC.